These T cell receptor beta chains were read from a single sample in a study of human T cells and chemical hapten exposure. Each CDR3 protein is one row after TCRdb ran MiXCR on the RACE reads. This repertoire shows 350,000 to 400,000 distinct CDR3 sequences, just under 6.5% found once; its top ten account for more than 5.5%. The sample in question was whole blood, obtained in connection with sensitization to the hapten diphenylcyclopropenone (DPC). Receptor source: a woman in her late teens or twenties with alopecia areata. Some clones in this sample may be carry-over from other donors' samples. Each CDR3 is given with its conserved first and last residue. D genes are given only for firm matches. A clone size is listed for some rows: how often the clone was seen (once, few, many), or a class if it is expanded.

d_call	v_call	clone_size	j_call	cdr3_aa	cdr3_nt
-	TRBV7-2	-	TRBJ2-2	CASSLQRTATGELFF	TGTGCCAGCAGCCTACAAAGGACAGCCACCGGGGAGCTGTTTTTT
TRBD1	TRBV5-6	-	TRBJ1-2	CASSLGGPGTGRGYTF	TGTGCCAGCAGCTTGGGGGGCCCCGGGACAGGTCGAGGCTACACCTTC
-	TRBV20-1	few	TRBJ1-6	CSASRGLRSPLHF	TGCAGTGCAAGCCGGGGTCTTCGTTCACCCCTCCACTTT
-	TRBV6-5	few	TRBJ1-2	CASSKDGEGYGYTF	TGTGCCAGCAGCAAGGACGGCGAGGGGTATGGCTACACCTTC
-	TRBV12-3/TRBV12-4	-	TRBJ2-4	CASSLGGPGDIQYF	TGTGCCAGCAGTTTAGGTGGGCCAGGTGACATTCAGTACTTC
TRBD2	TRBV9	few	TRBJ2-7	CASSDPRGGGAREQYF	TGTGCCAGCAGCGACCCTCGCGGCGGGGGGGCCCGCGAGCAGTACTTC
-	TRBV5-5	-	TRBJ1-6	CASSLEGWGVRNSPLHF	TGTGCCAGCAGCTTGGAAGGTTGGGGGGTCCGTAATTCACCCCTCCACTTT
TRBD2	TRBV10-3	few	TRBJ2-3	CAISDRTSSTDTQYF	TGTGCCATCAGTGACAGGACTAGCTCCACAGATACGCAGTATTTT
-	TRBV25-1	-	TRBJ1-6	CASSPRTVYNSPLHF	TGTGCCAGCAGTCCCAGGACAGTCTATAATTCACCCCTCCACTTT
TRBD1	TRBV20-1	few	TRBJ1-6	CSASSGQANSPLHF	TGCAGTGCTAGCTCCGGACAGGCAAATTCACCCCTCCACTTT
-	TRBV20-1	many	TRBJ2-3	CSATPGPTDTQYF	TGCAGTGCTACACCGGGGCCCACAGATACGCAGTATTTT
-	TRBV2	many	TRBJ1-2	CASMLDNGFNYGYTF	TGTGCCAGCATGCTTGATAACGGGTTTAACTATGGCTACACCTTC
-	TRBV10-3	many	TRBJ1-1	CAISEYMEEATEAFF	TGTGCCATCAGTGAGTATATGGAGGAGGCCACTGAAGCTTTCTTT
-	TRBV12-3/TRBV12-4	many	TRBJ1-3	CASSGMAGNTIYF	TGTGCCAGCAGTGGAATGGCGGGAAACACCATATATTTT
TRBD1	TRBV12-3/TRBV12-4	many	TRBJ2-3	CASRSTGDDTQYF	TGTGCCAGCAGGTCTACAGGGGACGATACGCAGTATTTT
TRBD1	TRBV6-5	-	TRBJ2-2	CASRPTGGGGELFF	TGTGCCAGCAGGCCGACAGGGGGGGGCGGGGAGCTGTTTTTT
TRBD1	TRBV6-6	many	TRBJ1-5	CASSPGTDQPQHF	TGTGCCAGCAGCCCCGGGACAGATCAGCCCCAGCATTTT
TRBD2	TRBV7-2	few	TRBJ2-2	CASSELAANTGELFF	TGTGCCAGCAGCGAACTAGCGGCGAACACCGGGGAGCTGTTTTTT
-	TRBV9	few	TRBJ1-3	CASSVGAVSGNTIYF	TGTGCCAGCAGCGTAGGGGCAGTCTCTGGAAACACCATATATTTT
-	TRBV6-1	few	TRBJ1-1	CASIPTRDNTEAFF	TGTGCCAGCATCCCGACCCGGGACAACACTGAAGCTTTCTTT
-	TRBV7-2	-	TRBJ1-2	CASTLTGNYGYTF	TGTGCCAGTACCTTGACTGGGAACTATGGCTACACCTTC
-	TRBV27	few	TRBJ2-4	CASSSLGVGKNIQYF	TGTGCCAGCAGTTCCCTGGGGGTCGGCAAAAACATTCAGTACTTC
-	TRBV24-1	few	TRBJ1-5	CATSDLLFRAGNSNQPQHF	TGTGCCACCAGTGATTTGCTCTTTCGAGCTGGGAACAGCAATCAGCCCCAGCATTTT
-	TRBV21-1	-	TRBJ2-5	CASIGGCRETQYF	TGTGCCAGCATAGGGGGCTGCCGAGAGACCCAGTACTTC
-	TRBV7-7	many	TRBJ1-2	CASTALDDPCCSDYGYTF	TGTGCTAGCACCGCCCTTGACGACCCGTGTTGTTCTGACTATGGCTACACCTTC
-	TRBV5-6	many	TRBJ1-5	CASSPPRQQYQPQHF	TGTGCCAGCAGCCCACCGAGGCAGCAGTACCAGCCCCAGCATTTT
-	TRBV6-6	many	TRBJ1-1	CASTDSRGRYTEAFF	TGTGCCAGCACCGACAGCAGGGGCCGGTACACTGAAGCTTTCTTT
-	TRBV7-9	many	TRBJ1-1	CASSLAQGWNTEAFF	TGTGCCAGCAGCTTAGCGCAGGGCTGGAACACTGAAGCTTTCTTT
TRBD1	TRBV2	many	TRBJ2-7	CATRLGQGANYEQYF	TGTGCCACCCGCCTTGGACAGGGGGCGAACTACGAGCAGTACTTC
TRBD2	TRBV27	-	TRBJ2-3	CASSIPAGGNSSTDTQYF	TGTGCCAGCAGTATTCCAGCGGGGGGCAACTCTAGCACAGATACGCAGTATTTT
TRBD2	TRBV2	-	TRBJ2-1	CASRRTSGGANEQFF	TGTGCCAGCAGGCGAACTAGCGGGGGGGCGAATGAGCAGTTCTTC
-	TRBV4-3	many	TRBJ1-6	CASSQQAIGGNSPLHF	TGCGCCAGCAGCCAACAGGCCATTGGGGGCAATTCACCCCTCCACTTT
TRBD1	TRBV12-3/TRBV12-4	many	TRBJ1-5	CASSLDRGNQPQHF	TGTGCCAGCAGCTTAGACAGGGGCAATCAGCCCCAGCATTTT
-	TRBV2	-	TRBJ2-5	CASSHEGTDLQETQYF	TGTGCCAGCAGCCACGAGGGGACCGACTTACAAGAGACCCAGTACTTC
TRBD2	TRBV10-3	-	TRBJ2-1	CAISEMLAGGPGEQFF	TGTGCCATCAGTGAGATGCTAGCGGGGGGGCCGGGTGAGCAGTTCTTC
-	TRBV7-2	-	TRBJ2-7	CASSLVEGTYEQYF	TGTGCCAGCAGCTTAGTAGAGGGTACCTACGAGCAGTACTTC
-	TRBV6-5	-	TRBJ2-5	CASTNAGNRAQYF	TGTGCCAGCACTAACGCAGGGAACAGGGCCCAGTACTTC
-	TRBV25-1	-	TRBJ2-7	CASSDHSSYEQYF	TGTGCCAGCAGTGACCATAGCTCCTACGAGCAGTACTTC
-	TRBV20-1	-	TRBJ2-3	CSASTRITDTQYF	TGCAGTGCTAGCACTAGGATCACAGATACGCAGTATTTT
TRBD1	TRBV4-3	many	TRBJ1-2	CASSQAGGDGYTF	TGCGCCAGCAGCCAAGCAGGGGGCGATGGCTACACCTTC
-	TRBV6-2/TRBV6-3	many	TRBJ2-7	CASSTLSGAAYEQYF	TGTGCCAGCAGTACGTTATCAGGGGCGGCCTACGAGCAGTACTTC
-	TRBV29-1	many	TRBJ1-1	CSVYDSMNTEAFF	TGCAGCGTTTACGACAGCATGAACACTGAAGCTTTCTTT